A selection of T cell receptor beta chains follows, all from one sample in a study of T cell responses to AZD1222 COVID-19 vaccine. Libraries were prepared by immunoSEQ multiplex PCR; TCRdb keeps only in-frame clonotypes and omits some of them. Altogether 120,000 or so clones are present, 90% being singletons, with the ten largest covering 7.2%. This sample comprised peripheral blood, obtained on day 0 of AZD1222 vaccination. Source of these receptors: an adult in good health. Both conserved end residues are trimmed from each CDR3.

TRBJ1-5,TRBV29-1,SAAGGKNQPQH
TRBJ2-2,TRBV10-1,ASSVVAGVTGELF
TRBJ2-5,TRBV7-9,ASSSRRQGARETQY
TRBJ1-5,TRBV28,ASSSGQGPFFYSNQPQH
TRBJ2-1,TRBV5-5,ASSFVTREKAYNEQF
TRBJ1-6,TRBV2,ASSRESSYNSPLH
TRBJ2-3,TRBV3-1/TRBV3-2,ASSSGSFTDTQY
TRBJ1-5,TRBV2,ASGTGPQPQH
TRBJ2-7,TRBV29-1,SAQVRRGERYEQY
TRBJ1-5,TRBV2,ASGKTEPQH
TRBJ2-1,TRBV27,ASKMGGNEQF
TRBJ1-2,TRBV30,AWRWVPDGYT